In its sample, the clone carrying this T cell receptor (beta chain) was seen many times. The data were taken from a study of T cells in Graves' hyperthyroidism and ophthalmopathy. At the level of the study: The blood sample was taken at first diagnosis, before treatment began.

The germline CDR1 and CDR2 sequences are MNHGY and SAAAGT. The V segment lost 6 bases and the J segment 1 base; nucleotides outside the gene matches: 10. The CDR3 runs 16 residues. The PBMCs had their origin in around 10 ml of fresh peripheral blood. Regions amplified from RNA transcripts were the TCR beta CDR3 regions. The TCR CDR3 first-round RT-PCR relied on the HTBI primer set. TCRdb called the multiplex PCR reads again in MiXCR, with one record for every CDR3 protein. Of a few hundred thousand distinct CDR3 sequences in the sample, 13% to 15% were seen once. This receptor was taken from a woman under 30 with Graves' hyperthyroidism. The chain links TRBV6-8 to TRBJ2-7; 9 bases map to TRBD1. Sequencing used blood. DNA for the CDR3: TGTGCCAGCAGCGGACGCCGGGACAGGGAGTCCTACGAGCAGTACTTC. It is translated as CASSGRRDRESYEQYF.